Shown below are 26 T cell receptor beta chains from a single sample sequenced in a study of cytomegalovirus exposure and HLA in healthy donors. With 60 Vbeta and 13 Jbeta primers, the PCR was carried out. Here immunoSEQ multiplex PCR was the method, and the copy in TCRdb shows in-frame clones only, minus some. Counted here are 120,000 or so clones, roughly 80% occurring once; the ten biggest clones make up 3% to 3.5%. The sequenced sample consisted of PBMCs. Every receptor here comes from a woman aged 45-59 years in good health and CMV-seronegative.

The chain couples TRBV7-3 to TRBJ2-5; a weak D match, TRBD1 (5 bases). CDR1 is SGHTA and CDR2 is FQGTGA in the germline V gene. The V and J ends lost 2 bases and 2 bases respectively, with 9 bases between them. The CDR3 runs to 14 residues. The CDR3 is CASSLQGTQETQYF. The CDR3 nucleotides read TGTGCCAGCAGCTTACAGGGAACGCAAGAGACCCAGTACTTC.

The chain links TRBV7-3 to TRBJ1-3; unclear D gene. Trimming pared 2 bases from V and 4 bases from J, leaving 6 bases between. There are 13 residues in the CDR3. CDR1 is SGHTA, CDR2 FQGTGA, per germline. The DNA for the CDR3 is TGTGCCAGCAGCTTACAACTAGGAAACACCATATATTTT. Its protein is CASSLQLGNTIYF.

This clone was detected a few times. V is TRBV6-1 and J is TRBJ2-2; 8 bases align to TRBD1. V gave up 4 bases and J gave up 4 bases; unmatched junction bases: 5. The CDR3 contains 15 residues. Germline V CDR1 and CDR2: MNHNS, SASEGT. CDR3 loop: CASSAGQVATGELFF. Written as DNA, the CDR3 is TGTGCCAGCAGTGCGGGACAGGTGGCCACCGGGGAGCTGTTTTTT.

The rearrangement uses TRBV7-6 and TRBJ2-7, with 9 bases identical to TRBD1. Per the germline V gene, CDR1 is SGHVS and CDR2 is FNYEAQ. The ends lost 2 bases at V and 6 bases at J; junction bases unmatched: 5. The CDR3 is 14 residues long. The CDR3 DNA follows: TGTGCCAGCAGCTTATCCCCGACAGGGGGCGAGCAGTACTTC. Its translation is CASSLSPTGGEQYF.

V usage is TRBV7-9 and J usage is TRBJ1-1; perhaps TRBD1 as D (5 bases). Germline-derived CDR1 and CDR2 are SEHNR and FQNEAQ (reference sequence). The ends were cut back, 8 bases at V and 4 bases at J, with 14 bases in the middle. The CDR3 runs to 13 residues. The CDR3 here is CASSGGRGTEAFF. CDR3 nucleotide sequence: TGTGCCAGCTCGGGGGGGAGGGGCACTGAAGCTTTCTTT.

The rearrangement links TRBV5-5 to TRBJ2-1; TRBD2 might be the D (5 bases). From germline, CDR1 is SGHKS and CDR2 YYEKEE (reference sequence). CDR3 size: 15 residues. The ends were cut back, 3 bases at V and 9 bases at J, with 19 bases in the middle. The CDR3 coding sequence is TGTGCCAGCAGCTCTCTTACGGGGAGTAAGGGTGAGCAGTTCTTC. It encodes CASSSLTGSKGEQFF.

V and J are TRBV28 and TRBJ2-5; the match to TRBD2 covers 8 bases. Germline lookup yields CDR1 MDHEN and CDR2 SYDVKM. Losses at the gene ends were 0 bases for V and 1 base for J; bases not matched to a gene: 4. The CDR3 totals 16 residues. Here the CDR3 reads CASSLWKLAGQETQYF. DNA for the CDR3: TGTGCCAGCAGTTTATGGAAGCTAGCGGGCCAAGAGACCCAGTACTTC. Filled out from reference TRBV28 and TRBJ2-5, the complete variable domain reads DVKVTQSSRYLVKRTGEKVFLECVQDMDHENMFWYRQDPGLGLRLIYFSYDVKMKEKGDIPEGYSVSREKKERFSLILESASTNQTSMYLCASSLWKLAGQETQYFGPGTRLLVL.

This chain links TRBV7-9 with TRBJ2-3, with 9 bases lining up with TRBD1. Germline CDR1 is SEHNR and CDR2 is FQNEAQ (reference sequence). The CDR3 has 16 amino acids. The ends lost 4 bases at V and 3 bases at J; junction bases unmatched: 8. The CDR3 coding sequence is TGTGCCAGCAGCTCGGGACAGGGCCCTTTGACAGATACGCAGTATTTT. Encoded protein: CASSSGQGPLTDTQYF.

The V gene is TRBV19, the J gene TRBJ2-1, with TRBD2 matching over 10 bases. The CDR3 runs to 20 residues. The germline CDR1 and CDR2 sequences are LNHDA and SQIVND (reference sequence). V lost 6 bases, J lost 7 bases, and 24 bases stayed unmatched. The CDR3 protein is CASRLTPSGGRRLELNEQFF. CDR3 coding DNA: TGTGCCAGTAGGTTAACCCCTAGCGGGGGCCGACGCCTTGAACTAAATGAGCAGTTCTTC.

The CDR3 sequence is CASSLESTDTQYF. In DNA, the CDR3 is TGTGCCAGCAGCCTCGAGAGCACAGATACGCAGTATTTT. The chain joins TRBV6-4 to TRBJ2-3; D gene uncertain. The CDR3 extends over 13 amino acids. V lost 6 bases, J lost 0 bases, and 7 bases lay in between. Germline V gene data show CDR1 as MRHNA and CDR2 as SNTAGT.

V is TRBV4-2 and J is TRBJ2-5; the D gene is possibly TRBD1 (5 bases). The J call may be faulty, since TRBJ2-7 better matches the DNA end. The CDR3 sequence is 15 residues long. Germline CDR1 reads LGHNA; CDR2 reads YNFKEQ. CDR3 residues: CASSRTPDTYYEQYF. The CDR3 nucleotides are TGTGCCAGCAGCCGTACCCCGGACACTTACTACGAGCAGTACTTC.

CDR3 loop: CASSKRLATYNEQFF. The CDR3 DNA follows: TGTGCCAGCAGCAAACGACTAGCGACTTACAATGAGCAGTTCTTC. The chain is built from TRBV7-8 and TRBJ2-1; 8 nucleotides line up with TRBD2. The germline CDR1 and CDR2 sequences are SGHVS and FQNEAQ. Germline trimming cut 5 bases from V and 4 bases from J; bases unmatched to any gene: 7. The CDR3 sequence is 15 residues long.

Here the CDR3 DNA reads TGTGCCAGCAGCTTGGGACACCTCGGTGGCGGCTACACCTTC. Protein sequence: CASSLGHLGGGYTF. The rearrangement links TRBV11-1 to TRBJ1-2; D is possibly TRBD1 (6 bases). The CDR3 extends over 14 amino acids. V shed 3 bases and J shed 8 bases, with 16 bases lying between them. From germline, CDR1 is SGHAT and CDR2 FQDESV (reference sequence).

The chain has TRBV7-2 and TRBJ2-7, with D perhaps matching TRBD2 (7 bases). Germline lookup yields CDR1 SGHTA and CDR2 FQGNSA. The V and J ends lost 1 base and 2 bases respectively, with 12 bases between them. The CDR3 is 15 residues long. DNA of the CDR3: TGTGCCAGCAGCTTAGAGGGGGGGAGGGCCTACGAGCAGTACTTC. Translated: CASSLEGGRAYEQYF.

This chain connects TRBV28 to TRBJ2-5; 12 positions match TRBD1. CDR1 and CDR2 from the germline V gene are MDHEN and SYDVKM. After removal of 6 bases from V and 4 bases from J, the junction contained 9 bases not matched to a gene. The CDR3 sequence is 16 residues long. CDR3 sequence (DNA): TGTGCCAGCAGACGCTTCGGGACAGGGGGCTTAGAGACCCAGTACTTC. As protein: CASRRFGTGGLETQYF.

The table lists this clone with a few counts. The chain carries TRBV4-2 and TRBJ2-1, with 10 bases identical to TRBD2. From germline, CDR1 is LGHNA and CDR2 YNFKEQ. V lost 0 bases to trimming and J lost 9 bases; unmatched junction nucleotides: 8. This CDR3 is built from 16 residues. CDR3 protein: CASSQESASGSIEQFF. CDR3 DNA: TGTGCCAGCAGCCAAGAATCGGCTAGCGGGAGTATTGAGCAGTTCTTC.

The chain couples TRBV5-1 to TRBJ2-7; 10 bases line up with TRBD2. V trimming: 4 bases; J trimming: 6 bases; junction bases outside the gene matches: 7. Per germline, CDR1 SGHRS and CDR2 YFSETQ. This CDR3 is 14 amino acids long. Here the CDR3 reads CASSALAGAIEQYF. As DNA, the CDR3 is TGCGCCAGCAGCGCCCTAGCGGGAGCGATCGAGCAGTACTTC.

This chain connects TRBV9 to TRBJ1-6, with 9 bases identical to TRBD1. CDR1 is SGDLS and CDR2 is YYNGEE in the germline V gene. This CDR3 spans 15 amino acids. The V gene end was trimmed by 3 bases and the J gene end by 7 bases; junction bases not matched to a gene: 5. CDR3 nucleotide sequence: TGTGCCAGCAGCGCTGGGGACAGGGAGAATTCACCCCTCCACTTT. Protein: CASSAGDRENSPLHF.

The chain joins TRBV19 to TRBJ1-2; D remains unclear. The CDR3 spans 14 residues. The V and J ends lost 3 bases and 3 bases respectively, with 11 bases between them. CDR1 is LNHDA, CDR2 SQIVND, per germline (reference sequence). CDR3 nucleotides: TGTGCCAGTAGTATCCTGGGCTTGTACTATGGCTACACCTTC. Its translation: CASSILGLYYGYTF.

V usage is TRBV18 and J usage is TRBJ2-5; 9 positions agree with TRBD2. The closer fit of TRBJ2-7 to the DNA end suggests the J call may be wrong. This CDR3 comprises 13 residues. The germline V gene encodes CDR1 KGHSH and CDR2 LQKENI. CDR3 amino acids: CASSPRAGGEQYF. The CDR3, as DNA: TGTGCCAGCTCACCACGAGCGGGAGGCGAGCAGTACTTC.

The chain joins TRBV14 to TRBJ2-3; 8 bases are shared with TRBD2. Germline-derived CDR1 and CDR2 are SGHDN and FVKESK. Unmatched junction bases numbered 7, after V lost 4 bases and J lost 1 base. There are 16 residues in the CDR3. The CDR3, as DNA: TGTGCCAGCAGCCCGCTAGCGGGTTCCCGCACAGATACGCAGTATTTT. This encodes CASSPLAGSRTDTQYF.

V is TRBV30 and J is TRBJ2-1, with D perhaps matching TRBD2 (6 bases). V shed 0 bases and J shed 16 bases, with 13 bases lying between them. Germline CDR1 GTSNPN, CDR2 SVGIG (reference sequence). This CDR3 has 11 amino acids. CDR3 bases: TGTGCCTGGAGTGTAGGTCGGGAGCGTTTCTTC. Translated, it gives CAWSVGRERFF.

The V call is TRBV6-1, the J call TRBJ2-7; the match to TRBD1 covers 8 bases. CDR1 is MNHNS, CDR2 SASEGT, per germline. Trimming removed 6 bases from V and 1 base from J; junction bases left unmatched: 5. The CDR3 length is 14 residues. The CDR3 DNA follows: TGTGCCAGCAGGCGGGGACAGGAGTCCTACGAGCAGTACTTC. This sequence encodes CASRRGQESYEQYF.

V usage is TRBV5-6 and J usage is TRBJ1-4, with D hard to call. Germline V CDR1 and CDR2: SGHDT, YYEEEE. Deletions cut 0 bases from V and 5 bases from J, with 8 bases between. This CDR3 has 14 residues. The DNA of the CDR3 is TGTGCCAGCAGCTTGGTTACAATAAATGAAAAACTGTTTTTT. Protein: CASSLVTINEKLFF.

The chain is built from TRBV13 and TRBJ2-7; D gene uncertain. The germline V gene has CDR1 PRHDT and CDR2 FYEKMQ (reference sequence). V shed 0 bases and J shed 3 bases, with 6 bases lying between them. The CDR3 consists of 13 residues. The CDR3 loop reads CASSLGQSYEQYF. The CDR3 DNA reads as TGTGCCAGCAGCTTAGGACAGAGCTACGAGCAGTACTTC.

The V gene is TRBV7-9, the J gene TRBJ1-4; a weak D match, TRBD1 (6 bases). The V gene's germline CDR1 is SEHNR and CDR2 FQNEAQ (reference sequence). This CDR3 contains 13 residues. The germline V and J ends were trimmed by 5 bases and 11 bases, with 15 bases remaining between them. The CDR3 sequence is CASSASQGGKLFF. For the CDR3, the DNA is TGTGCCAGCAGCGCCTCACAGGGTGGGAAACTGTTTTTT.